The 6 T cell receptor beta chains presented below share a single source sample, sequenced in a study of T cells in Graves' hyperthyroidism and ophthalmopathy. Regions amplified from RNA transcripts were the TCR beta CDR3 regions. The HTBI set primed first-round TCR CDR3 RT-PCR. TCRdb processed the multiplex PCR reads anew with MiXCR; each CDR3 protein has one entry. Of fewer than 200,000 distinct CDR3 sequences listed, about a sixth are singletons. The material sequenced was blood. The receptors derive from a woman aged 45-59 years with Graves' hyperthyroidism.

The chain employs TRBV9 and TRBJ1-6; TRBD1 matches at 9 bases. Trimming took 3 bases from V and 1 from J; bases not matched to a gene: 5. Germline V gene data show CDR1 as SGDLS and CDR2 as YYNGEE. This CDR3 has 17 residues. The CDR3 sequence is CASSAGQGTSYNSPLHF. Written as DNA, the CDR3 is TGTGCCAGCAGCGCCGGACAGGGGACGTCCTATAATTCACCCCTCCACTTT. Looking up the rest from reference TRBV9 and TRBJ1-6 gives the full variable domain: DSGVTQTPKHLITATGQRVTLRCSPRSGDLSVYWYQQSLDQGLQFLIQYYNGEERAKGNILERFSAQQFPDLHSELNLSSLELGDSALYFCASSAGQGTSYNSPLHFGNGTRLTVT.

This clonotype was seen repeatedly, ten times or more. The genes are TRBV5-5 and TRBJ1-1; 7 nucleotides match TRBD1. Germline V CDR1 and CDR2: SGHKS, YYEKEE (reference sequence). Trimming at V came to 4 bases and at J to 0 bases, leaving 12 bases not matched to a gene. This CDR3 region has 17 residues. The CDR3 DNA follows: TGTGCCAGCAGCCCCTGGGGAACCAGGGGGATGAACACTGAAGCTTTCTTT. It encodes CASSPWGTRGMNTEAFF. The full variable domain, completed using reference TRBV5-5 and TRBJ1-1, is DAGVTQSPTHLIKTRGQQVTLRCSPISGHKSVSWYQQVLGQGPQFIFQYYEKEERGRGNFPDRFSARQFPNYSSELNVNALLLGDSALYLCASSPWGTRGMNTEAFFGQGTRLTVV.

This clonotype was counted many times. The chain employs TRBV6-1 and TRBJ2-2; TRBD1 matches 9 bases. The CDR3 has 15 amino acids. Germline V gene sequence: CDR1 MNHNS, CDR2 SASEGT. The V gene end was trimmed by 6 bases and the J gene end by 4 bases; junction bases not matched to a gene: 6. CDR3 residues: CASSPDRGTTGELFF. The CDR3 DNA is TGTGCCAGCAGCCCGGACAGGGGAACCACCGGGGAGCTGTTTTTT.

This clonotype was recorded many times. This rearrangement joins TRBV11-2 to TRBJ1-2; D not resolved. The CDR3 length is 13 residues. The V and J ends lost 2 bases and 8 bases respectively, with 12 bases between them. Germline V CDR1 and CDR2: SGHAT, FQNNGV. The CDR3 coding sequence is TGTGCCAGCAGCTTAAGACCCCTCGGAGGCTACACCTTC. Encoded protein: CASSLRPLGGYTF.

This clonotype was found many times. The chain has TRBV18 and TRBJ2-7; D may correspond to TRBD1 or TRBD2 (5 bases each). V was trimmed by 3 bases and J by 6 bases, leaving 12 bases between them. The length of the CDR3 is 13 residues. CDR1 and CDR2 from the germline V gene are KGHSH and LQKENI. The DNA for the CDR3 is TGTGCCAGCTCACCGGAGAGGGGTTTCGAGCAGTACTTC. It yields the protein CASSPERGFEQYF. The full variable domain, completed using reference TRBV18 and TRBJ2-7, is NAGVMQNPRHLVRRRGQEARLRCSPMKGHSHVYWYRQLPEEGLKFMVYLQKENIIDESGMPKERFSAEFPKEGPSILRIQQVVRGDSAAYFCASSPERGFEQYFGPGTRLTVT.

This clonotype was picked up many times. The CDR3 loop reads CASSATGGGEQYF. CDR3 DNA: TGTGCCAGCTCAGCTACAGGGGGCGGCGAGCAGTACTTC. This chain links TRBV18 with TRBJ2-7, with 9 bases fitting TRBD1. The ends lost 5 bases at V and 6 bases at J; junction bases unmatched: 5. The CDR3 length is 13 residues. CDR1 is KGHSH, CDR2 LQKENI, per germline.